The entry below describes one T cell receptor beta chain. Other DNA sequences in this sample translate to the same CDR3. Germline V lookup: CDR1 MNHNS, CDR2 SASEGT. V lost 3 bases and J lost 3; bases outside the gene matches: 0. This CDR3 has 15 amino acids. These data come from a study of technical replicates of blood from a few donors. Sequenced by immunoSEQ multiplex PCR; TCRdb stores in-frame clones only, minus some. The table includes over 85,000 clones, 95% to 97% detected once. The sample consisted of T cells isolated from PBMCs. The clonotype originates from a human donor in good health. The rearrangement links TRBV6-1 to TRBJ2-3, with 13 bases lining up with TRBD2. CDR3 nucleotide sequence: TGTGCCAGCAGTGAGGGACTAGCGGGAACAGATACGCAGTATTTT. Amino acids: CASSEGLAGTDTQYF.